A single sample gave rise to the 2 T cell receptor beta chains below, sequenced in a study of T-cell memory formation after mild COVID-19. TCRdb redid the calling of the 5' RACE reads with MiXCR, one entry per CDR3 protein. The table has about 470,000 distinct CDR3 sequences, 18% seen once; the top ten hold about 12%. Sample: PBMCs or a T cell subset sorted from them (not recorded which). The receptor source for this set is an adult woman who had mild COVID-19 (a few samples of this study predate the infection). Cell type and time point are not known.

This clonotype was picked up a small number of times. This chain connects TRBV3-1 to TRBJ2-7; D possibly corresponds to TRBD1 (6 bases). The CDR3 has 13 amino acids. V dropped 4 bases and J dropped 5 bases, with 12 bases sitting between them. Germline values: CDR1 LGHDT, CDR2 YNNKEL (reference sequence). The CDR3 here is CASSPGQMNEQYF. CDR3 nucleotides: TGTGCCAGCAGCCCGGGACAAATGAACGAGCAGTACTTC.

This clonotype was recorded a few times. This sequence joins TRBV30 and TRBJ1-3; TRBD1 aligns across 8 bases. Germline V gene lookup returns CDR1 GTSNPN and CDR2 SVGIG (reference sequence). The J segment lost 7 bases and the V segment lost 3 bases, leaving 8 bases of the junction unmatched. This CDR3 is built from 14 residues. CDR3 sequence (DNA): TGTGCCTGGAGGGGGCAGGGGGCTGTCAACACCATATATTTT. This sequence encodes CAWRGQGAVNTIYF.